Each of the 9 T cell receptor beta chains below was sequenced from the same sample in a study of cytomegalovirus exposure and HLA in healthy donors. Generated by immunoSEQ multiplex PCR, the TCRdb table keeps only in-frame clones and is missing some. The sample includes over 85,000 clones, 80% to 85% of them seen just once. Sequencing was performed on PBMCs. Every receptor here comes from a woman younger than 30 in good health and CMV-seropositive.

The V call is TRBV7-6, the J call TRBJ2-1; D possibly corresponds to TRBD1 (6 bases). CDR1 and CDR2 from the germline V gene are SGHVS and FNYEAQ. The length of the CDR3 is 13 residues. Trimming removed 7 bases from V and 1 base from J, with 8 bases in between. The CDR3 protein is CASKQGSYNEQFF. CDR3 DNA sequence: TGTGCCAGCAAACAGGGTTCCTACAATGAGCAGTTCTTC.

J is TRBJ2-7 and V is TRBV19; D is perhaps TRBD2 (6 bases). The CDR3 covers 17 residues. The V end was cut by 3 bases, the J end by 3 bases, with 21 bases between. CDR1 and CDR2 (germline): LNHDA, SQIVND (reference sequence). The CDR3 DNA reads TGTGCCAGTAGTATCTCCCCCTCGTATCGGGAGCTCTACGAGCAGTACTTC. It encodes CASSISPSYRELYEQYF.

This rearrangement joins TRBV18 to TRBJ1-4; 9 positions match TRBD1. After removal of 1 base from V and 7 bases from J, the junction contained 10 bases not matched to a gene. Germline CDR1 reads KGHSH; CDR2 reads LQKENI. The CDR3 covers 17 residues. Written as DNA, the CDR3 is TGTGCCAGCTCACCACAGCAAAACAGGGGGCACTTTGAAAAACTGTTTTTT. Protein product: CASSPQQNRGHFEKLFF.

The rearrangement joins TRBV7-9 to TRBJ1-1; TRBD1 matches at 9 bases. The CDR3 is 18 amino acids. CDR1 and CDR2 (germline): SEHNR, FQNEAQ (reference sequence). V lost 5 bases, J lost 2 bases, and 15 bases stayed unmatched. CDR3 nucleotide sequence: TGTGCCAGCAGCGAGGGACAGGGTATTTTATCGTCAAACACTGAAGCTTTCTTT. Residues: CASSEGQGILSSNTEAFF.

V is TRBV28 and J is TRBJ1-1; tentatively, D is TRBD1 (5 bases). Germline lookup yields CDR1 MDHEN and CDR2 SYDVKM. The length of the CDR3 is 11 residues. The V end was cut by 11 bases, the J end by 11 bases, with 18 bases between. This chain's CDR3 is CACKGRGAAFF. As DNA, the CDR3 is TGTGCCTGTAAGGGGCGGGGCGCGGCTTTCTTT.

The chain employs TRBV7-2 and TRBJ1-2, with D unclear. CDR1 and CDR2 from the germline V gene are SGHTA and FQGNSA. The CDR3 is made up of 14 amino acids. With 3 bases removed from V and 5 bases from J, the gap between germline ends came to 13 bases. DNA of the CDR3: TGTGCCAGCAGCTTTAGGCAGGTCGAATATGGCTACACCTTC. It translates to CASSFRQVEYGYTF.

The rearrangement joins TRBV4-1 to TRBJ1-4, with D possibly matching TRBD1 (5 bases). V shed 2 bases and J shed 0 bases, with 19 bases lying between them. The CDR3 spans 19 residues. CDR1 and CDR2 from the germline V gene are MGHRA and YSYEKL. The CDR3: CASSQTRGGEVATNEKLFF. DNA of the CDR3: TGCGCCAGCAGCCAAACTCGCGGGGGAGAGGTTGCAACTAATGAAAAACTGTTTTTT.

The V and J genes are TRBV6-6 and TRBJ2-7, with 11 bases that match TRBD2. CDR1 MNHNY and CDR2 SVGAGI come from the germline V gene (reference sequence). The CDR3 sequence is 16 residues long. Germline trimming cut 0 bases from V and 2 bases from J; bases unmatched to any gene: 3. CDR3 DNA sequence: TGTGCCAGCAGTTACTCAACTAGCGGGGGAACCTACGAGCAGTACTTC. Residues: CASSYSTSGGTYEQYF.

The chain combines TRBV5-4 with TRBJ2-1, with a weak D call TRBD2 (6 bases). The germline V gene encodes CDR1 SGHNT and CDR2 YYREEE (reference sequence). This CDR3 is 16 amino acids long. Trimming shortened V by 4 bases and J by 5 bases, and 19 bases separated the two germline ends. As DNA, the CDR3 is TGTGCCAGCAGCAAGGAGGCGGGCGGGGTTGACAATGAGCAGTTCTTC. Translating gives CASSKEAGGVDNEQFF.